The entry below gives a single T cell receptor (beta chain) sequence along with its context. Antigen specificity is unknown. Amplification used 60 Vbeta primers and 13 Jbeta primers. Profiled with immunoSEQ multiplex PCR; TCRdb holds only in-frame clones, not every one. This table has around 110,000 clones, 81% appearing once. The data originate from a study of cytomegalovirus exposure and HLA in healthy donors. Findings and caveats of the study: Reportedly, diagnosis of cytomegalovirus status by the classifier showed high specificity and sensitivity.

Germline V gene data show CDR1 as SGHRS and CDR2 as YFSETQ. This CDR3 region has 16 residues. V was trimmed by 3 bases and J by 5 bases, leaving 18 bases between them. This TCR came from a woman under 40 in good health and CMV-seronegative. The sample comprised PBMCs. The V and J genes are TRBV5-1 and TRBJ1-5, with D tentatively TRBD1 (5 bases). In nucleotides, the CDR3 is TGCGCCAGCAGCTGGGGCCCAGGGTTTTCAGATCAGCCCCAGCATTTT. It encodes CASSWGPGFSDQPQHF.